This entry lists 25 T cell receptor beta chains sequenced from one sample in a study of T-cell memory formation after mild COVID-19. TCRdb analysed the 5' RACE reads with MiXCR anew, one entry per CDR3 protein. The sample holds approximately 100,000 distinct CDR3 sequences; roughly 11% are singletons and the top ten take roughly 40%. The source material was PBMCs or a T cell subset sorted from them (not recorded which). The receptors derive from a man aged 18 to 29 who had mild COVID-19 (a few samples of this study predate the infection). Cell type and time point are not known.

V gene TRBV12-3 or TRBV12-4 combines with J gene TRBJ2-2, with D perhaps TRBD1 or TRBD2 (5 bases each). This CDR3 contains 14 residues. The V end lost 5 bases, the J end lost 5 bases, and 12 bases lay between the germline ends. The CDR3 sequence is CASSPWGPTGELFF. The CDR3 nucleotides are TGTGCCAGCAGTCCATGGGGACCAACCGGGGAGCTGTTTTTT.

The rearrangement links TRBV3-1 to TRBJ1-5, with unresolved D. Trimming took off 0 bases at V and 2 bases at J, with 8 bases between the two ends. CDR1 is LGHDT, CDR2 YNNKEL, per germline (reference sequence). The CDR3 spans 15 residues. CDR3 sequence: CASSQDVKGNQPQHF. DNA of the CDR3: TGTGCCAGCAGCCAAGACGTAAAGGGCAATCAGCCCCAGCATTTT.

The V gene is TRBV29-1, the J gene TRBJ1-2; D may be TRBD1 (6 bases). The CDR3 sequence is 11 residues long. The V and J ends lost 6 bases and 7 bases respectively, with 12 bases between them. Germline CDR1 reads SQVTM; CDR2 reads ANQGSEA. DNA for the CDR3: TGCAGCGTGAACGGACAGCTTGGCTACACCTTC. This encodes CSVNGQLGYTF.

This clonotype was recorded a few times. DNA of the CDR3: TGTGCCAGCAGCTCAGGACTTGTCGGAGGAAATGAGCAGTTCTTC. Its protein product is CASSSGLVGGNEQFF. V is TRBV7-2 and J is TRBJ2-1; maybe TRBD2 (5 bases). The germline CDR1 and CDR2 sequences are SGHTA and FQGNSA. Trimming took off 4 bases at V and 7 bases at J, with 17 bases between the two ends. The CDR3 spans 15 residues.

Here the CDR3 reads CASSLTTSGGYTDTQYF. The CDR3 nucleotides are TGTGCCAGCAGCTTAACAACTAGCGGGGGGTACACAGATACGCAGTATTTT. The rearrangement links TRBV7-3 to TRBJ2-3; 12 bases are a match to TRBD2. Looked up from germline, CDR1 is SGHTA and CDR2 is FQGTGA. The junction had 3 bases not matched to a gene; V was cut back by 0 bases and J by 2 bases. The CDR3 contains 17 residues.

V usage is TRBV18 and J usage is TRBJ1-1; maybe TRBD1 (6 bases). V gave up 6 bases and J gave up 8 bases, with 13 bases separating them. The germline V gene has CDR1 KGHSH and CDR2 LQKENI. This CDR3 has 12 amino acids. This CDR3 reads CASSMTGFEAFF. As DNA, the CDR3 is TGTGCCAGCTCTATGACAGGATTCGAAGCTTTCTTT.

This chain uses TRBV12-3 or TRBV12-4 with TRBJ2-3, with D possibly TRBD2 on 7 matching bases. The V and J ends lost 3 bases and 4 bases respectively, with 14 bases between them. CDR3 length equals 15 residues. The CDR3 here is CASSFAGAQSDTQYF. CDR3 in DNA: TGTGCCAGCAGTTTTGCGGGGGCCCAGTCAGATACGCAGTATTTT.

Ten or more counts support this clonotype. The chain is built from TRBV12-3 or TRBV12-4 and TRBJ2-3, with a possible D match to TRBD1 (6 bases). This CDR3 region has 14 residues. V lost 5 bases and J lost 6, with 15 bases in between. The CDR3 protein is CASSPKTGPDTQYF. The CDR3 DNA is TGTGCCAGCAGTCCTAAGACAGGCCCGGATACGCAGTATTTT.

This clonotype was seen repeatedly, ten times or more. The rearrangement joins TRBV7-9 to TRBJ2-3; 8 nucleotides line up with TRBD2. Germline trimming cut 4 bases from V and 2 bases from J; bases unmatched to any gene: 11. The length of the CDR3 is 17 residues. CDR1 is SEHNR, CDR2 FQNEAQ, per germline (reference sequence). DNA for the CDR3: TGTGCCAGCAGCTCGACACGAGCGGGGGCCTCCACAGATACGCAGTATTTT. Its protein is CASSSTRAGASTDTQYF.

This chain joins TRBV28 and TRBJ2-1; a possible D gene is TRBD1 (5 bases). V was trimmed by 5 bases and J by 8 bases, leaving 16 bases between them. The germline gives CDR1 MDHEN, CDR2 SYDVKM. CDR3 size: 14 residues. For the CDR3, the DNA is TGTGCCAGCAGTGCCCCGCCCGACAGAGATGAGCAGTTCTTC. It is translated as CASSAPPDRDEQFF.

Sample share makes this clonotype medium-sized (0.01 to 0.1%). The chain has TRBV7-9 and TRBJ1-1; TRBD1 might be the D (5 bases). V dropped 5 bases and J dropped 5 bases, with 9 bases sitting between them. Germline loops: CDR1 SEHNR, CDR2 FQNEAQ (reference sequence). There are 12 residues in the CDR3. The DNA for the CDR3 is TGTGCCAGCAGCCCCGGACAAACTGAAGCTTTCTTT. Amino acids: CASSPGQTEAFF. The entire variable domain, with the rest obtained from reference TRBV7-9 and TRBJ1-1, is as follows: DTGVSQNPRHKITKRGQNVTFRCDPISEHNRLYWYRQTLGQGPEFLTYFQNEAQLEKSRLLSDRFSAERPKGSFSTLEIQRTEQGDSAMYLCASSPGQTEAFFGQGTRLTVV.

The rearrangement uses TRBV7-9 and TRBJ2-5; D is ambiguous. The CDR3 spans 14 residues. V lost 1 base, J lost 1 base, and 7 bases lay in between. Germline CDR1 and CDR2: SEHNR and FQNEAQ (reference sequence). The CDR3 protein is CASSLGGGQETQYF. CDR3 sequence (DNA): TGTGCCAGCAGCTTAGGTGGCGGCCAAGAGACCCAGTACTTC.

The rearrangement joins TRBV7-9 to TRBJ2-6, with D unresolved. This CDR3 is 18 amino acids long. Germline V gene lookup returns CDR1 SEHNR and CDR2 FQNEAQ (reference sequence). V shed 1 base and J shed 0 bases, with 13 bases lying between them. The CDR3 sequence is CASSLVGSSYSGANVLTF. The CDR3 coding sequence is TGTGCCAGCAGCTTAGTGGGTTCCTCCTACTCTGGGGCCAACGTCCTGACTTTC.

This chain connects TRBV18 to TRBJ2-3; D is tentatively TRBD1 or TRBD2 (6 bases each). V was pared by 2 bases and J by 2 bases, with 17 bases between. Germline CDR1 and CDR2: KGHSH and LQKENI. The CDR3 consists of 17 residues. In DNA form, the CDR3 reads TGTGCCAGCTCACCAATCGGGGAGGACAGCCCCACAGATACGCAGTATTTT. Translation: CASSPIGEDSPTDTQYF.

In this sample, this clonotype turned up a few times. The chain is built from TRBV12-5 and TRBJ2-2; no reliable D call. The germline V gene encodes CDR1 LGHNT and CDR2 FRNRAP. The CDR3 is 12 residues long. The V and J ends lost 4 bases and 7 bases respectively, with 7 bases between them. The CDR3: CASGSGGGELFF. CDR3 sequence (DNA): TGTGCTAGTGGTTCCGGCGGCGGGGAGCTGTTTTTT. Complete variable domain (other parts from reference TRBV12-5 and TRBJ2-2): DARVTQTPRHKVTEMGQEVTMRCQPILGHNTVFWYRQTMMQGLELLAYFRNRAPLDDSGMPKDRFSAEMPDATLATLKIQPSEPRDSAVYFCASGSGGGELFFGEGSRLTVL.

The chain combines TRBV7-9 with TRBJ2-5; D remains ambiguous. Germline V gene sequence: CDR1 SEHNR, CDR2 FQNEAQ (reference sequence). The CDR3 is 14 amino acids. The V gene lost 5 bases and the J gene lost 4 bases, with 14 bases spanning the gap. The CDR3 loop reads CASSPGGPRETQYF. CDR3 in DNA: TGTGCCAGCAGCCCTGGTGGGCCGAGAGAGACCCAGTACTTC.

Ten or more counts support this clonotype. The CDR3 reads CASSLFSGGGDEQFF. The CDR3 DNA is TGTGCCAGCAGCTTATTCAGCGGGGGTGGCGATGAGCAGTTCTTC. The chain couples TRBV7-2 to TRBJ2-1; the match to TRBD2 covers 8 bases. The CDR3 spans 15 residues. The germline V gene encodes CDR1 SGHTA and CDR2 FQGNSA. V lost 2 bases, J lost 8 bases, and 8 bases stayed unmatched.

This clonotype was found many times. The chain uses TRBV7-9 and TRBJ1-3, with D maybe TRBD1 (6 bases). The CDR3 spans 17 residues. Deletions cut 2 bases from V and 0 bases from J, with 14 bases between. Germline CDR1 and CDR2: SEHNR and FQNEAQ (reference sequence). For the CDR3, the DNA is TGTGCCAGCAGCTTAAACCGGCGCAGGGGCTCTGGAAACACCATATATTTT. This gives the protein CASSLNRRRGSGNTIYF.

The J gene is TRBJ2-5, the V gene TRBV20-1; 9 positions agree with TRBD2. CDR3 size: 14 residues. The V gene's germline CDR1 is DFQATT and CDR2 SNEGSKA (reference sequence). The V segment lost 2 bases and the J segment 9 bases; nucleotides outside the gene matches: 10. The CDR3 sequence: CSARSRTSAGPQYF. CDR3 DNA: TGCAGTGCTAGATCCCGGACTAGCGCAGGGCCCCAGTACTTC.

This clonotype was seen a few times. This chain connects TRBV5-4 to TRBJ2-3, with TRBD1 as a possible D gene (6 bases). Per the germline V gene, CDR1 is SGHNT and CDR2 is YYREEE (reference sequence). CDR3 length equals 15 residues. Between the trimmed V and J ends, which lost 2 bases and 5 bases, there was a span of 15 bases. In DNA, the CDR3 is TGTGCCAGCAGCTTAGGGTCAGGGGCCGGAGATACGCAGTATTTT. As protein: CASSLGSGAGDTQYF. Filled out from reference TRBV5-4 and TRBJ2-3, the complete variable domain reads ETGVTQSPTHLIKTRGQQVTLRCSSQSGHNTVSWYQQALGQGPQFIFQYYREEENGRGNFPPRFSGLQFPNYSSELNVNALELDDSALYLCASSLGSGAGDTQYFGPGTRLTVL.

CDR3 bases: TGTGCCAGCAGTGAACCGGGACACCACCTAGATACGCAGTATTTT. Its translation: CASSEPGHHLDTQYF. The chain links TRBV6-1 to TRBJ2-3; the D gene is possibly TRBD1 (6 bases). This CDR3 spans 15 amino acids. Germline V gene lookup returns CDR1 MNHNS and CDR2 SASEGT. V was cut by 2 bases and J by 5 bases, with 14 bases left in between.

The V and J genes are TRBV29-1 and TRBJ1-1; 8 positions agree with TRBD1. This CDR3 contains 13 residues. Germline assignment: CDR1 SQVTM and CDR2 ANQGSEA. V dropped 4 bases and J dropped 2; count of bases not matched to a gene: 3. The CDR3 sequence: CSVAGQVNTEAFF. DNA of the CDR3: TGCAGCGTTGCGGGACAGGTAAACACTGAAGCTTTCTTT.

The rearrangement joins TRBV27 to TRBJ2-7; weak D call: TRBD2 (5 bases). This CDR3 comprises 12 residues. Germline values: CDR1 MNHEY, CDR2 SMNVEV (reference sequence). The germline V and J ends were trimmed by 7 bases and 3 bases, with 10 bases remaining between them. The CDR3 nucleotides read TGTGCCAGCATTAGCGAGAGCTACGAGCAGTACTTC. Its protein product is CASISESYEQYF.

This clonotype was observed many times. CDR3 residues: CASSQEEWGLPNQPQHF. DNA of the CDR3: TGCGCCAGCAGCCAAGAGGAATGGGGACTTCCCAATCAGCCCCAGCATTTT. The rearrangement links TRBV4-1 to TRBJ1-5; a possible D gene is TRBD1 (5 bases). The germline gives CDR1 MGHRA, CDR2 YSYEKL. The CDR3 contains 17 residues. The V gene lost 0 bases and the J gene lost 3 bases, with 15 bases spanning the gap.

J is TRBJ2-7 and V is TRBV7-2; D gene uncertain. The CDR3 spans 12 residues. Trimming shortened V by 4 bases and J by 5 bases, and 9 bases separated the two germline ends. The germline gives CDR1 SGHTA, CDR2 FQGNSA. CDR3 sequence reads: CASSSYINEQYF. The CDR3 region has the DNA TGTGCCAGCAGCTCATACATCAACGAGCAGTACTTC.